A selection of T cell receptor beta chains follows, all from one sample in a study of cytomegalovirus exposure and HLA in healthy donors. Profiling relied on immunoSEQ multiplex PCR, and the TCRdb table lists in-frame clones only, not all of them. This table has 100,000 to 150,000 clones, roughly 74% appearing once. The material sequenced was PBMCs. The receptors originated from a woman in her fifties or sixties in good health and CMV-seropositive. The CDR3 runs from the conserved cysteine through the conserved F or W. The order of the fields is CDR3 DNA, CDR3 protein, clone size, J gene, D gene, V gene. The D gene is left open where the match is weak. Not all rows give a size; the values are once, few, many and, for expanded clones, a class.

DNA: TGTGCCAGCAGACGGGAGGCAGACAACTCCTACGAGCAGTACTTC
CDR3: CASRREADNSYEQYF
size: NA
J: TRBJ2-7
D: TRBD2
V: TRBV6-5

DNA: TGTGCCAGCAGTTTGACAGGGGCTGAACAAGAGACCCAGTACTTC
CDR3: CASSLTGAEQETQYF
size: NA
J: TRBJ2-5
D: TRBD1
V: TRBV6-1

DNA: TGTGCCAGCAGCGTAGGTATTCTGGACAGACCCCCTGGGGCCAACGTCCTGACTTTC
CDR3: CASSVGILDRPPGANVLTF
size: NA
J: TRBJ2-6
D: NA
V: TRBV9

DNA: TGTGCCAGCGTCAGAGGGGGCGCCGGCACCGGGGAGCTGTTTTTT
CDR3: CASVRGGAGTGELFF
size: NA
J: TRBJ2-2
D: TRBD1
V: TRBV7-2

DNA: TGTGCCAGCAGCTTGGAGCAGGGAAACGAGCAGTACTTC
CDR3: CASSLEQGNEQYF
size: NA
J: TRBJ2-7
D: NA
V: TRBV5-8

DNA: TGTGCCAGCAGCTTTCCACGGGGGAACACCGGGGAGCTGTTTTTT
CDR3: CASSFPRGNTGELFF
size: NA
J: TRBJ2-2
D: NA
V: TRBV5-4

DNA: TGTGCCAGCAGCGTTCTAGGGACAGCTAGTGAAGCTTTCTTT
CDR3: CASSVLGTASEAFF
size: NA
J: TRBJ1-1
D: TRBD1
V: TRBV9

DNA: TGTGCCAGCAGCTTGTTTAGGACGGGGAATTCACCCCTCCACTTT
CDR3: CASSLFRTGNSPLHF
size: once
J: TRBJ1-6
D: NA
V: TRBV5-6

DNA: TGTGCCAGCAGCTCCGGGACAGGGAGAAATTCACCCCTCCACTTT
CDR3: CASSSGTGRNSPLHF
size: NA
J: TRBJ1-6
D: TRBD1
V: TRBV5-5

DNA: TGTGCCAGCAGGGGTCGAAGTAGAACAGGGGGTCAGCCCCAGCATTTT
CDR3: CASRGRSRTGGQPQHF
size: NA
J: TRBJ1-5
D: TRBD1
V: TRBV13

DNA: TGTGCCATCAGTGATAGCGGGGGACTTACCCAAGAGACCCAGTACTTC
CDR3: CAISDSGGLTQETQYF
size: once
J: TRBJ2-5
D: TRBD2
V: TRBV10-3

DNA: TGTGCCAGCAGCCTGAGAGGTGAGGCAGAGACCCAGTACTTC
CDR3: CASSLRGEAETQYF
size: NA
J: TRBJ2-5
D: NA
V: TRBV5-4

DNA: TGTGCCAGTAGTAATCTAGCGGGGTCCTCGAGGGAGCAGTACTTC
CDR3: CASSNLAGSSREQYF
size: NA
J: TRBJ2-5
D: TRBD2
V: TRBV19

DNA: TGCGCCAGCAGCCTCTCTGCAACGGGGAGGAGCTCCTACAATGAGCAGTTCTTC
CDR3: CASSLSATGRSSYNEQFF
size: NA
J: TRBJ2-1
D: NA
V: TRBV4-3

DNA: TGTGCCGCAGGGGGGACAGGGCTTATCAATGAGCAGTTCTTC
CDR3: CAAGGTGLINEQFF
size: NA
J: TRBJ2-1
D: TRBD1
V: TRBV25-1

DNA: TGTGCCAGCAGTTCAAAGGAGGCCTACCACTATGGCTACACCTTC
CDR3: CASSSKEAYHYGYTF
size: NA
J: TRBJ1-2
D: NA
V: TRBV27

DNA: TGTGCCAGCAGCAGAAGGACAGGGGGAGGCGATGAGCAGTTCTTC
CDR3: CASSRRTGGGDEQFF
size: NA
J: TRBJ2-1
D: TRBD1
V: TRBV2

DNA: TGCGCCAGCAGCTCGGGACAGGGAATGAATGAGCAGTTCTTC
CDR3: CASSSGQGMNEQFF
size: NA
J: TRBJ2-1
D: TRBD1
V: TRBV5-1

DNA: TGTGCCAGCAGTGTGAGGGCTAGCGGCTACACAGATACGCAGTATTTT
CDR3: CASSVRASGYTDTQYF
size: NA
J: TRBJ2-3
D: TRBD2
V: TRBV2

DNA: TGCGCCAGCAGCTTGGGGTCTAGCGGGGGGGAGACCCAGTACTTC
CDR3: CASSLGSSGGETQYF
size: NA
J: TRBJ2-5
D: TRBD2
V: TRBV5-1

DNA: TGTGCCAGCAGTGAAGAATCAGGGAGCAATCAGCCCCAGCATTTT
CDR3: CASSEESGSNQPQHF
size: NA
J: TRBJ1-5
D: NA
V: TRBV2

DNA: TGTGCCAGCAGTTTCGGGGAGGACACTGAAGCTTTCTTT
CDR3: CASSFGEDTEAFF
size: NA
J: TRBJ1-1
D: NA
V: TRBV6-5

DNA: TGTGCCAGCAGCTTAGAAGCCGGCGGGGGTTCCTACAATGAGCAGTTCTTC
CDR3: CASSLEAGGGSYNEQFF
size: NA
J: TRBJ2-1
D: TRBD2
V: TRBV7-8